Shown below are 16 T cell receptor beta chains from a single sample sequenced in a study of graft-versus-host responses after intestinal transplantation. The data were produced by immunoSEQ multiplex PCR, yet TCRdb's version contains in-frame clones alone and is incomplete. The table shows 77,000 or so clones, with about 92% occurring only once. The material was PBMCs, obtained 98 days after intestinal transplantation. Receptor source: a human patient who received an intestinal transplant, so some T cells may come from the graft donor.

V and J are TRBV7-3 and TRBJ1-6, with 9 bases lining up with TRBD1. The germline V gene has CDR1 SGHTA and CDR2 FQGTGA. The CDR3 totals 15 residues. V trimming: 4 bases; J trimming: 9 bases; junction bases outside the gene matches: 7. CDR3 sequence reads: CASSSTGGSASPLHF. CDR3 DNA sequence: TGTGCCAGCAGCTCTACAGGGGGCTCAGCTTCACCCCTCCACTTT. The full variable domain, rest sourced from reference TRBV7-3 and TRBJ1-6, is GAGVSQTPSNKVTEKGKYVELRCDPISGHTALYWYRQSLGQGPEFLIYFQGTGAADDSGLPNDRFFAVRPEGSVSTLKIQRTERGDSAVYLCASSSTGGSASPLHFGNGTRLTVT.

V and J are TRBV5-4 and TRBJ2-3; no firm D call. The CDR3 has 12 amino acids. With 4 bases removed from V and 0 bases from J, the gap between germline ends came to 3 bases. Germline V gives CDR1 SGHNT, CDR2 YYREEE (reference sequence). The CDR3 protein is CASSLSTDTQYF. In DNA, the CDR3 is TGTGCCAGCAGCCTGAGCACAGATACGCAGTATTTT.

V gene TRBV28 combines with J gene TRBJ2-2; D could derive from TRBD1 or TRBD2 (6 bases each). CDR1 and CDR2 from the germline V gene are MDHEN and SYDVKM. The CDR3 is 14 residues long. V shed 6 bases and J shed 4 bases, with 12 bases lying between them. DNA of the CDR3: TGTGCCAGCAGCGAGGGGGGCGGCACCGGGGAGCTGTTTTTT. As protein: CASSEGGGTGELFF.

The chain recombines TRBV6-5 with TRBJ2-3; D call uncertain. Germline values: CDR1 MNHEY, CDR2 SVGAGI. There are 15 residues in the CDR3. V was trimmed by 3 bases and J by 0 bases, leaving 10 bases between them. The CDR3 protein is CASSYRGTSTDTQYF. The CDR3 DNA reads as TGTGCCAGCAGTTATAGAGGTACTAGCACAGATACGCAGTATTTT.

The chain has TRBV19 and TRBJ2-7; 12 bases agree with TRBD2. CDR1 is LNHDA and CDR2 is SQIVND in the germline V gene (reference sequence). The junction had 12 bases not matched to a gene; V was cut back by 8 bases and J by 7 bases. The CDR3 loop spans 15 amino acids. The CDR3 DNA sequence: TGTGCCAGTGACTCCGGACTAGCGGGAATAGGGGAGCAGTACTTC. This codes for CASDSGLAGIGEQYF.

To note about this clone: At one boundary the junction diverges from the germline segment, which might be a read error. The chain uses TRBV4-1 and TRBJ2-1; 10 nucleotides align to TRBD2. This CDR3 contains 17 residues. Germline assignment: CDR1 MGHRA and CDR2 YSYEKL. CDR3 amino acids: CASSEEVGTSAHNEQFF. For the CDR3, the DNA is TGCGCCAGCAGCGAAGAGGTAGGGACTAGCGCCCACAATGAGCAGTTCTTC.

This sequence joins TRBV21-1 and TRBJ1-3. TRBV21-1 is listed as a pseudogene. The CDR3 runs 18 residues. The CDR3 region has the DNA TGTGCCAGCAGCAAAGAAGGTATGCACTACCTCTCTGGAAACACCATATATTTT. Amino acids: CASSKEGMHYLSGNTIYF.

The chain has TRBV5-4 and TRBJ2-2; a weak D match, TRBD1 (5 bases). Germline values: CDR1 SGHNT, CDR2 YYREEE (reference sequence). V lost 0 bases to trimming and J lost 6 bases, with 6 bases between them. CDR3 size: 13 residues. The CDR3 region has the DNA TGTGCCAGCAGCTTGGGGGGCGCCGGGGAGCTGTTTTTT. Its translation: CASSLGGAGELFF. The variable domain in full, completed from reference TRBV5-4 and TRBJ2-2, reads ETGVTQSPTHLIKTRGQQVTLRCSSQSGHNTVSWYQQALGQGPQFIFQYYREEENGRGNFPPRFSGLQFPNYSSELNVNALELDDSALYLCASSLGGAGELFFGEGSRLTVL.

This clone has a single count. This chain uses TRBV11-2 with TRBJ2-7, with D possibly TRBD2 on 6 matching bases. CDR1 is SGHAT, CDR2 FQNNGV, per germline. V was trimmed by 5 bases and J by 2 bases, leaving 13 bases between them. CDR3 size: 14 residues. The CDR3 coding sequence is TGTGCCAGCAGCCTTGGGGACTTTCCCTACGAGCAGTACTTC. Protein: CASSLGDFPYEQYF.

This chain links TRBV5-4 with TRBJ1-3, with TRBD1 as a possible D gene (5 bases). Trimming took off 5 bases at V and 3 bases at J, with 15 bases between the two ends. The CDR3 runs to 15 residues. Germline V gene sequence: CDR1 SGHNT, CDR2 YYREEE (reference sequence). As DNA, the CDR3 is TGTGCCAGCAGATACGAGCCGGGGGGTGGAAACACCATATATTTT. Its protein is CASRYEPGGGNTIYF.

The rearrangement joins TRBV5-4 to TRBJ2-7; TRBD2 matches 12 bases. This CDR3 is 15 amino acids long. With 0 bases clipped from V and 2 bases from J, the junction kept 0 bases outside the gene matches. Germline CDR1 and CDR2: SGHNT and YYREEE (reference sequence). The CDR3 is CASSLASGRAYEQYF. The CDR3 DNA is TGTGCCAGCAGCTTGGCTAGCGGGAGGGCCTACGAGCAGTACTTC. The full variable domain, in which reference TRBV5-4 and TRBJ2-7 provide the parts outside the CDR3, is ETGVTQSPTHLIKTRGQQVTLRCSSQSGHNTVSWYQQALGQGPQFIFQYYREEENGRGNFPPRFSGLQFPNYSSELNVNALELDDSALYLCASSLASGRAYEQYFGPGTRLTVT.

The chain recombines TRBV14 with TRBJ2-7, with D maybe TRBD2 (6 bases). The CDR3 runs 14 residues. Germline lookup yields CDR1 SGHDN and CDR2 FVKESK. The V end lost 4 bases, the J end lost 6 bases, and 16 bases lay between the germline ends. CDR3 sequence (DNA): TGTGCCAGCAGCCGGCGAAGGGAGGATCGCGAGCAGTACTTC. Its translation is CASSRRREDREQYF.

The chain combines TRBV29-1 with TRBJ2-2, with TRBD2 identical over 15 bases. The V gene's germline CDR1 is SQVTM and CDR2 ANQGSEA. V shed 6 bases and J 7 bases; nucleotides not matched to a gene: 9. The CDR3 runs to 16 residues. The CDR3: CSVGLAGGPTGGELFF. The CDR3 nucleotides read TGCAGCGTCGGACTAGCGGGGGGGCCTACCGGCGGGGAGCTGTTTTTT.

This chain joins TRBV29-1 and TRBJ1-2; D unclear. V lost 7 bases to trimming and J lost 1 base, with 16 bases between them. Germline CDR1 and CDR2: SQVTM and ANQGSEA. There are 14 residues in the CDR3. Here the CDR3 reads CSAVESRINYGYTF. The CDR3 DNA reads TGCAGCGCTGTGGAGAGTAGGATTAACTATGGCTACACCTTC. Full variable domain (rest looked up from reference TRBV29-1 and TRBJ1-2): SAVISQKPSRDICQRGTSLTIQCQVDSQVTMMFWYRQQPGQSLTLIATANQGSEATYESGFVIDKFPISRPNLTFSTLTVSNMSPEDSSIYLCSAVESRINYGYTFGSGTRLTVV.

DNA of the CDR3: TGCGCCAGCAGCCCGCTAGCGGGGAACACCGGGGAGCTGTTTTTT. Encoded protein: CASSPLAGNTGELFF. V is TRBV4-1 and J is TRBJ2-2; TRBD2 agrees at 8 bases. V lost 4 bases to trimming and J lost 1 base; unmatched junction nucleotides: 2. The CDR3 is made up of 15 amino acids. Germline values: CDR1 MGHRA, CDR2 YSYEKL.

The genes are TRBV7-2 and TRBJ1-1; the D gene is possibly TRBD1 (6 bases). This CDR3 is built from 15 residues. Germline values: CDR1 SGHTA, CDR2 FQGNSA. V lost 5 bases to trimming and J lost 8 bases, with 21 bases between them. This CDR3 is CASSPAGGQTTEAFF. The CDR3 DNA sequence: TGTGCCAGCAGCCCAGCAGGCGGACAGACGACCGAAGCTTTCTTT. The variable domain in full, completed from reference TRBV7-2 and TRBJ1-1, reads GAGVSQSPSNKVTEKGKDVELRCDPISGHTALYWYRQSLGQGLEFLIYFQGNSAPDKSGLPSDRFSAERTGGSVSTLTIQRTQQEDSAVYLCASSPAGGQTTEAFFGQGTRLTVV.